A single sample is the source of the 10 T cell receptor beta chains below, sequenced in a study of early T cells in non-severe SARS-CoV-2 infection. Each CDR3 protein gets one entry after TCRdb re-called the 5' RACE reads with MiXCR. There are fewer than 60,000 distinct CDR3 sequences in the sample; around 8.4% occur only once, and around 4% lies in the top ten. What was sequenced was whole blood. All receptors derive from an adult who was a healthcare worker with PCR-confirmed SARS-CoV-2 infection or an uninfected control (not recorded which).

This clonotype occurred many times. V usage is TRBV6-5 and J usage is TRBJ2-7; D is possibly TRBD2 (6 bases). V lost 8 bases and J lost 2, with 16 bases in between. Germline lookup yields CDR1 MNHEY and CDR2 SVGAGI. The CDR3 totals 14 residues. CDR3 sequence (DNA): TGTGCCAGCGACCGGGCTAGCGTGACCTACGAGCAGTACTTC. Translation gives CASDRASVTYEQYF.

V and J are TRBV5-4 and TRBJ1-2; possible D gene TRBD1, 6 bases. The CDR3 sequence is 14 residues long. With 5 bases removed from V and 7 bases from J, the gap between germline ends came to 18 bases. Germline CDR1 reads SGHNT; CDR2 reads YYREEE (reference sequence). The CDR3 sequence: CASREVPGALGYTF. The CDR3 nucleotides are TGTGCCAGCAGGGAGGTTCCAGGGGCCCTTGGCTACACCTTC. The variable domain in full, completed from reference TRBV5-4 and TRBJ1-2, reads ETGVTQSPTHLIKTRGQQVTLRCSSQSGHNTVSWYQQALGQGPQFIFQYYREEENGRGNFPPRFSGLQFPNYSSELNVNALELDDSALYLCASREVPGALGYTFGSGTRLTVV.

This clonotype was seen only a few times. V is TRBV29-1 and J is TRBJ2-1; D may be TRBD2 (5 bases). Germline assignment: CDR1 SQVTM and CDR2 ANQGSEA. With 4 bases removed from V and 7 bases from J, the gap between germline ends came to 5 bases. This CDR3 has 10 residues. The CDR3 here is CSVAGNEQFF. As DNA, the CDR3 is TGCAGCGTTGCGGGGAATGAGCAGTTCTTC.

This clonotype was recorded at least ten times. This chain connects TRBV27 to TRBJ2-7; weak D call: TRBD1 (5 bases). V was clipped by 4 bases and J by 10 bases, with 14 bases between them. The germline V gene encodes CDR1 MNHEY and CDR2 SMNVEV (reference sequence). This CDR3 is built from 12 residues. The CDR3 DNA sequence: TGTGCCAGCAGTTCCCTCGACAGAAGTCAGTACTTC. The encoded protein is CASSSLDRSQYF.

Many counts were recorded for this clonotype. The genes are TRBV11-2 and TRBJ2-2; D is undetermined. From germline, CDR1 is SGHAT and CDR2 FQNNGV. The CDR3 has 13 amino acids. The germline V and J ends were trimmed by 7 bases and 1 base, with 7 bases remaining between them. The CDR3 DNA sequence: TGTGCCAGCATATCAAGGAACACCGGGGAGCTGTTTTTT. This sequence encodes CASISRNTGELFF. The whole variable domain, remainder taken from reference TRBV11-2 and TRBJ2-2, is EAGVAQSPRYKIIEKRQSVAFWCNPISGHATLYWYQQILGQGPKLLIQFQNNGVVDDSQLPKDRFSAERLKGVDSTLKIQPAKLEDSAVYLCASISRNTGELFFGEGSRLTVL.

This clonotype was counted many times. The chain carries TRBV27 and TRBJ1-2; TRBD1 aligns across 7 bases. The V segment lost 5 bases and the J segment 5 bases; nucleotides outside the gene matches: 11. Germline values: CDR1 MNHEY, CDR2 SMNVEV (reference sequence). This CDR3 comprises 15 residues. This chain's CDR3 is CASSEHGTDPYGYTF. The DNA for the CDR3 is TGTGCCAGCAGTGAACACGGGACAGACCCATATGGCTACACCTTC.

As for this clonotype: A read error may be the cause here, since a much bigger clone is one base away. This chain links TRBV7-2 with TRBJ1-2; D remains ambiguous. The CDR3 runs to 12 residues. The germline V gene has CDR1 SGHTA and CDR2 FQGNSA. V lost 1 base, J lost 8 bases, and 8 bases lay in between. CDR3 sequence reads: CASSLVTGGYTF. CDR3 DNA: TGTGCCAGCAGCTTAGTCACGGGCGGCTACACCTTC.

The chain joins TRBV9 to TRBJ1-3; maybe TRBD1 (5 bases). CDR1 and CDR2 (germline): SGDLS, YYNGEE. Trimming left V 4 bases short and J 0 bases short, with 17 bases between. This CDR3 has 17 residues. CDR3 sequence reads: CASSSGKGRDSGNTIYF. For the CDR3, the DNA is TGTGCCAGCAGCTCCGGAAAGGGGCGAGACTCTGGAAACACCATATATTTT. Complete variable domain (other parts from reference TRBV9 and TRBJ1-3): DSGVTQTPKHLITATGQRVTLRCSPRSGDLSVYWYQQSLDQGLQFLIQYYNGEERAKGNILERFSAQQFPDLHSELNLSSLELGDSALYFCASSSGKGRDSGNTIYFGEGSWLTVV.

This clonotype qualifies as medium-sized. As DNA, the CDR3 is TGCAGCGCCTCCAGGGACCTGAACACTGAAGCTTTCTTT. Its translation: CSASRDLNTEAFF. This chain links TRBV29-1 with TRBJ1-1, with D perhaps TRBD1 (5 bases). The germline V gene has CDR1 SQVTM and CDR2 ANQGSEA. Trimming took off 7 bases at V and 0 bases at J, with 12 bases between the two ends. The CDR3 spans 13 residues.

This clonotype appeared a few times. The CDR3 loop is CASSLPGSGGPDTQYF. For the CDR3, the DNA is TGCGCCAGCAGCTTGCCTGGTAGCGGGGGACCAGATACGCAGTATTTT. V usage is TRBV5-1 and J usage is TRBJ2-3, with 9 bases that match TRBD2. The V and J ends lost 1 base and 4 bases, in that order; junction bases with no gene match: 7. Germline V CDR1 and CDR2: SGHRS, YFSETQ. This CDR3 is built from 16 residues.